The 32 T cell receptor beta chains listed next were all sequenced from one sample in a study of T cells in Graves' hyperthyroidism and ophthalmopathy. RNA transcripts provided the source from which TCR beta CDR3 regions were amplified. Using the HTBI primer set, a first-round RT-PCR was run on the TCR CDR3. TCRdb analysed the multiplex PCR reads with MiXCR anew, one entry per CDR3 protein. Of 500,000 to 800,000 distinct CDR3 sequences detected, 45% appear once; the ten largest clones hold more than 7%. The sequencing sample was made of peripheral blood or thyroid tissue (not recorded which). These receptors all stem from an adult man with Graves' disease, either hyperthyroidism or ophthalmopathy (not recorded which).

A word on this clonotype: At one end, the junction sequence differs from germline, possibly due to a read error. The V call is TRBV10-1, the J call TRBJ1-5; 7 bases align to TRBD1. The germline CDR1 and CDR2 sequences are WNHNN and SYGVQD (reference sequence). This CDR3 is built from 17 residues. Written as DNA, the CDR3 is TGCGCCAGCAGTGACACCGGGACAGAATATAGCAACCAGCCCCAGCATTTT. This sequence encodes CASSDTGTEYSNQPQHF.

As to this clonotype: A much larger clonotype is one base distant, so this may be a read error. This rearrangement joins TRBV29-1 to TRBJ1-2; D is ambiguous. This CDR3 contains 15 residues. Germline V gene lookup returns CDR1 SQVTM and CDR2 ANQGSEA. The CDR3 coding sequence is TGCAGCGTCCCACTCTCGAGTGCGGGGAACTATGTCTACACCTTC. Its translation is CSVPLSSAGNYVYTF.

The rearrangement links TRBV14 to TRBJ1-5, with D possibly being TRBD1 (5 bases). V lost 8 bases to trimming and J lost 1 base, with 12 bases between them. Looked up from germline, CDR1 is SGHDN and CDR2 is FVKESK. The CDR3 is made up of 14 amino acids. CDR3 bases: TGTGCCAGCTCAAGCCGGGGGAGCAATCAGCCCCAGCATTTT. Translation gives CASSSRGSNQPQHF.

There are many counts of this clonotype. V and J are TRBV7-9 and TRBJ1-2; possible D gene TRBD1, 6 bases. The ends were cut back, 7 bases at V and 7 bases at J, with 16 bases in the middle. The germline gives CDR1 SEHNR, CDR2 FQNEAQ (reference sequence). CDR3 length: 13 amino acids. Here the CDR3 DNA reads TGTGCCAGCAATGATTCGGGGGGCGGTGGCTACACCTTC. It yields the protein CASNDSGGGGYTF.

Notes on this clonotype: At one end the junction does not follow the germline gene, possibly because of a read error. The chain uses TRBV10-2 and TRBJ2-5; 9 bases are shared with TRBD1. Per the germline V gene, CDR1 is WSHSY and CDR2 is SAAADI. This CDR3 has 16 amino acids. CDR3 region: CASSPPGTGLRETQYF. In nucleotides, the CDR3 is TGTGCCAGCTCACCGCCCGGGACAGGGCTCCGCGAGACCCAGTACTTC.

Concerning this clonotype itself: The junction departs from germline at one end; a sequencing error may be responsible. The chain links TRBV25-1 to TRBJ2-7, with 10 nucleotides matching TRBD1. Germline CDR1 is MGHDK and CDR2 is SYGVNS. CDR3 length: 14 residues. CDR3 protein: CASSLTGGSYEQCF. CDR3 in DNA: TGCGCCAGCAGCCTGACAGGGGGCTCCTACGAGCAGTGCTTC.

This clonotype came up many times. This chain joins TRBV15 and TRBJ1-2; a weak D match, TRBD1 (6 bases). Germline-derived CDR1 and CDR2 are LNHNV and YYDKDF (reference sequence). CDR3 length equals 13 residues. V was shortened by 1 base and J by 3 bases, with 6 bases between the two germline ends. CDR3 residues: CATSRGTDYGYTF. CDR3 coding DNA: TGTGCCACCAGCAGAGGGACAGACTATGGCTACACCTTC.

The chain employs TRBV10-3 and TRBJ1-2, with D possibly TRBD1 on 5 matching bases. The CDR3 contains 12 residues. Trimming removed 4 bases from V and 7 bases from J, with 10 bases in between. Germline CDR1 reads ENHRY; CDR2 reads SYGVKD. The CDR3 region is CAISGQSRGYTF. CDR3 DNA sequence: TGTGCCATCAGTGGACAGTCCCGTGGCTACACCTTC.

This clonotype was observed a few times. The chain has TRBV29-1 and TRBJ2-7; 8 positions agree with TRBD1. Germline loops: CDR1 SQVTM, CDR2 ANQGSEA. The CDR3 is made up of 14 amino acids. V shed 7 bases and J 2 bases; nucleotides not matched to a gene: 10. This CDR3 is CSARGGQGAYEQYF. The DNA for the CDR3 is TGCAGCGCCCGTGGAGGACAGGGCGCCTACGAGCAGTACTTC.

This sequence joins TRBV20-1 and TRBJ2-5; 7 bases are a match to TRBD1. CDR3 length: 14 residues. The trim removed 0 bases at V and 5 bases at J, leaving 6 bases unmatched. Germline-derived CDR1 and CDR2 are DFQATT and SNEGSKA (reference sequence). The chain's CDR3 is CSARDQGDWETQYF. The CDR3 coding sequence is TGCAGTGCTAGAGATCAGGGGGATTGGGAGACCCAGTACTTC.

This rearrangement joins TRBV15 to TRBJ1-2; the match to TRBD1 covers 9 bases. This CDR3 is built from 15 residues. The ends lost 5 bases at V and 2 bases at J; junction bases unmatched: 6. The germline CDR1 and CDR2 sequences are LNHNV and YYDKDF (reference sequence). CDR3: CATSRGTGLNYGYTF. In DNA form, the CDR3 reads TGTGCCACCAGCCGCGGGACAGGGCTCAACTATGGCTACACCTTC.

This clonotype was picked up many times. The CDR3 region is CASSGREAFF. DNA for the CDR3: TGTGCCAGTTCAGGGCGTGAAGCTTTCTTT. The V gene is TRBV2, the J gene TRBJ1-1; D possibly corresponds to TRBD1 (5 bases). Germline V gene sequence: CDR1 SNHLY, CDR2 FYNNEI. Trimming shortened V by 9 bases and J by 7 bases, and 9 bases separated the two germline ends. The CDR3 covers 10 residues.

The chain is built from TRBV7-9 and TRBJ1-3; possibly TRBD1 for D (6 bases). Trimming removed 6 bases at V and 14 bases at J, with 11 bases between. Germline lookup yields CDR1 SEHNR and CDR2 FQNEAQ (reference sequence). The CDR3 runs 10 residues. This CDR3 reads CASRQGPVYF. The CDR3 DNA reads TGTGCCAGCAGGCAGGGGCCCGTATATTTT.

For this clonotype: The final CDR3 position lacks the conserved phenylalanine or tryptophan, pointing to a likely read error. Because the CDR3's place on the DNA is in doubt, the DNA is left out and the CDR3 is given as listed by TCRdb. The rearrangement links TRBV6-4 to TRBJ2-5. CDR1 is MRHNA, CDR2 SNTAGT, per germline. Termini included, the CDR3 measures 15 amino acids. The CDR3 loop is CASSDVWNYGYTFGS.

The CDR3 nucleotides read TGTGCCAGCAGTTCGACAATCCGGCGGATGGGAAACCAGCCCCAGCATTTT. It encodes CASSSTIRRMGNQPQHF. The chain recombines TRBV2 with TRBJ1-5; D gene uncertain. CDR1 and CDR2 (germline): SNHLY, FYNNEI. CDR3 length equals 17 residues. V lost 5 bases to trimming and J lost 7 bases, with 24 bases between them.

Notes on this clonotype: Relative to the germline gene, one junction end is altered; a read error may explain this. The V and J genes are TRBV12-3 or TRBV12-4 and TRBJ1-4; no clear D. There are 13 residues in the CDR3. In DNA form, the CDR3 reads TGTGCCAGCAGTCCAGGCTCTAGAGGCTCATCGGTTTTT. It encodes CASSPGSRGSSVF.

This rearrangement joins TRBV5-6 to TRBJ1-1; D unresolved. V was clipped by 1 base and J by 4 bases, with 11 bases between them. Looked up from germline, CDR1 is SGHDT and CDR2 is YYEEEE. CDR3 length: 14 amino acids. The CDR3 DNA reads TGTGCCAGCAGCTTGTTGGGGAGTCGCACTGAAGCTTTCTTT. This encodes CASSLLGSRTEAFF.

The chain couples TRBV11-2 to TRBJ2-7; maybe TRBD2 (6 bases). The CDR3 totals 11 residues. V lost 5 bases and J 7 bases, leaving 9 bases between the germline ends. The germline V gene has CDR1 SGHAT and CDR2 FQNNGV. In DNA, the CDR3 is TGTGCCAGCAGCAAAAGCGGGGAGCAGTACTTC. Translation gives CASSKSGEQYF.

V gene TRBV6-1 combines with J gene TRBJ1-1, with 7 nucleotides matching TRBD1. The CDR3 sequence is 14 residues long. Germline CDR1 reads MNHNS; CDR2 reads SASEGT. After removal of 5 bases from V and 5 bases from J, the junction contained 8 bases not matched to a gene. The CDR3 protein is CASSRTGEVTEAFF. CDR3 bases: TGTGCCAGCAGTAGAACAGGGGAGGTAACTGAAGCTTTCTTT.

This clonotype was seen only a few times. V is TRBV19 and J is TRBJ1-5; D is uncertain. Germline CDR1 is LNHDA and CDR2 is SQIVND (reference sequence). The CDR3 runs 14 residues. Between the trimmed V and J ends, which lost 7 bases and 2 bases, there was a span of 12 bases. CDR3 coding DNA: TGTGCCAGTAAAATAGGCCTCGGCAATCAGCCCCAGCATTTT. This encodes CASKIGLGNQPQHF.

This clonotype has a count of ten or more. This chain links TRBV20-1 with TRBJ2-5; D is undetermined. Trimming removed 6 bases from V and 5 bases from J, with 10 bases in between. The CDR3 is 11 residues long. Germline V gene data show CDR1 as DFQATT and CDR2 as SNEGSKA (reference sequence). CDR3 sequence reads: CSALLVETQYF. As DNA, the CDR3 is TGCAGTGCCCTCCTGGTCGAGACCCAGTACTTC.

In its sample, this clonotype was seen many times. The chain is built from TRBV5-1 and TRBJ2-7; possibly TRBD1 for D (6 bases). Trimming stripped 3 bases from V and 7 bases from J, with 8 bases between. The germline V gene encodes CDR1 SGHRS and CDR2 YFSETQ. The CDR3 is 11 amino acids. For the CDR3, the DNA is TGCGCCAGCAGCTGGGGGCTGGAGCAGTACTTC. Its translation: CASSWGLEQYF.

The rearrangement joins TRBV7-9 to TRBJ2-7, with D maybe TRBD2 (6 bases). Germline assignment: CDR1 SEHNR and CDR2 FQNEAQ (reference sequence). The CDR3 has 16 amino acids. Trimming removed 6 bases from V and 1 base from J, with 19 bases in between. CDR3 nucleotide sequence: TGTGCCAGCAGTCACCGGGTGGGAGCGGGTTCCTACGAGCAGTACTTC. Translating gives CASSHRVGAGSYEQYF.

This clonotype occurred many times. J is TRBJ1-1 and V is TRBV5-1, with D unresolved. The germline V gene has CDR1 SGHRS and CDR2 YFSETQ. The ends were cut back, 1 base at V and 0 bases at J, with 7 bases in the middle. The CDR3 has 14 residues. Here the CDR3 reads CASSLLPLNTEAFF. The DNA of the CDR3 is TGCGCCAGCAGCTTGCTACCCTTGAACACTGAAGCTTTCTTT.

This clonotype showed up many times. The J gene is TRBJ2-2, the V gene TRBV19; possibly TRBD2 for D (6 bases). V lost 3 bases and J 7 bases, leaving 12 bases between the germline ends. The length of the CDR3 is 14 residues. In germline, CDR1 is LNHDA, CDR2 SQIVND (reference sequence). Written as DNA, the CDR3 is TGTGCCAGTAGTATGCGGAGGGGCTACGGGGAGCTGTTTTTT. Its protein is CASSMRRGYGELFF.

This clonotype was seen at least ten times. The V call is TRBV12-3 or TRBV12-4, the J call TRBJ1-2; TRBD1 aligns across 12 bases. This CDR3 contains 15 residues. V dropped 6 bases and J dropped 3; count of bases not matched to a gene: 5. The DNA of the CDR3 is TGTGCCAGCAGGGGGGGGACAGGGGGCGACTATGGCTACACCTTC. Its translation: CASRGGTGGDYGYTF.

On this clonotype: A much larger clone lies one base from this, so it may be a read error. The V and J genes are TRBV10-3 and TRBJ1-1; D unclear. Germline V gene lookup returns CDR1 ENHRY and CDR2 SYGVKD. Trimming took off 4 bases at V and 1 base at J, with 10 bases between the two ends. The CDR3 is made up of 14 amino acids. The CDR3: CAISGRPRNTEAFF. The CDR3 DNA follows: TGTGCCATCAGTGGAAGGCCGCGGAACACTGAAGCTTTCTTT.

The rearrangement uses TRBV5-4 and TRBJ1-1; D uncertain. From germline, CDR1 is SGHNT and CDR2 YYREEE (reference sequence). V shed 3 bases and J shed 1 base, with 10 bases lying between them. The CDR3 is made up of 14 amino acids. CDR3 coding DNA: TGTGCCAGCAGCTCGGAGCGGGGGAACACTGAAGCTTTCTTT. It codes for CASSSERGNTEAFF.

This clonotype was recorded at least ten times. This chain uses TRBV7-2 with TRBJ1-2; D gene ambiguous. V dropped 5 bases and J dropped 8 bases, with 15 bases sitting between them. This CDR3 is built from 13 residues. CDR1 SGHTA and CDR2 FQGNSA come from the germline V gene. DNA for the CDR3: TGTGCCAGCAGCCTACCCGGACCCAGGGGCTACACCTTC. Amino acids: CASSLPGPRGYTF.

In its sample, this clonotype was seen a few times. V gene TRBV14 combines with J gene TRBJ1-1; unclear D gene. Trimming left V 0 bases short and J 1 base short, with 21 bases between. CDR1 and CDR2 from the germline V gene are SGHDN and FVKESK. The CDR3 length is 19 residues. CDR3 bases: TGTGCCAGCAGCCAAGATAGCGGGAGGCAATACAAAGGGAACACTGAAGCTTTCTTT. This codes for CASSQDSGRQYKGNTEAFF. The full variable domain, completed using reference TRBV14 and TRBJ1-1, is EAGVTQFPSHSVIEKGQTVTLRCDPISGHDNLYWYRRVMGKEIKFLLHFVKESKQDESGMPNNRFLAERTGGTYSTLKVQPAELEDSGVYFCASSQDSGRQYKGNTEAFFGQGTRLTVV.

Comment on this clonotype: The junction does not match germline at one end; this may be a read error. The V gene is TRBV7-6, the J gene TRBJ1-4, with TRBD1 identical over 8 bases. Germline CDR1 reads SGHVS; CDR2 reads FNYEAQ. This CDR3 is built from 15 residues. Here the CDR3 reads CASSFGQGFSEKLLF. The CDR3 nucleotides are TGTGCCAGCAGCTTTGGACAGGGTTTCAGTGAAAAACTGCTTTTT.

The V gene is TRBV7-8, the J gene TRBJ1-1, with 7 bases lining up with TRBD1. This CDR3 is built from 16 residues. V was clipped by 2 bases and J by 4 bases; unmatched bases: 10. Per the germline V gene, CDR1 is SGHVS and CDR2 is FQNEAQ. The CDR3 DNA reads TGTGCCAGCAGCTTAACTTCGGCAGGGGGAGGCACTGAAGCTTTCTTT. Translating gives CASSLTSAGGGTEAFF.